These 9 T cell receptor beta chains were sequenced from one sample in a study of tumor-infiltrating lymphocytes in primary liver carcinoma (dated by TCRdb to the late 2010s). Sequenced using an Illumina HiSeq 2500. A constant-region primer and ProtoScript II reverse transcriptase were used to reverse-transcribe TCRbeta-specific cDNA from approximately 550 ng total RNA. Three nested multiplex PCR rounds, following a slightly modified ARM-PCR procedure, were used to build the TCRbeta libraries. The first two PCR rounds used multiplex TRBV1-TRBV30 forward primers with a Cbeta reverse primer, each for approximately 10 cycles. Using fastp trimming at Q25 and MiXCR clonotype assembly, TCRdb reanalyzed the public sequencing data and kept in-frame beta chains. Duplicate CDR3 protein sequences are folded into a single record with the most common DNA and genes. The sample table shows approximately 110,000 distinct CDR3 sequences, and 55% to 65% are seen once. About a tenth of the sample belongs to the ten largest clones.

Without any cell sorting, total RNA and DNA were extracted together from about 20-30 mg of bulk tissue using the AllPrep DNA/RNA mini kit. Source material: liver tumor tissue from sampling region 1. Taken with the paper, the label for cell subset or site translates to: tumor region T1, superior pole. These receptors came from a woman between 55 and 75 years old with primary liver carcinoma and hepatitis B virus infection.

This clonotype was recorded only once. The chain couples TRBV11-3 to TRBJ2-1, with 7 nucleotides matching TRBD2. The ends lost 5 bases at V and 8 bases at J; junction bases unmatched: 15. Germline-derived CDR1 and CDR2 are SGHNT and YENEEA. The CDR3 contains 16 residues. CDR3: CASSPGSTSVYDEQFF. Written as DNA, the CDR3 is TGTGCCAGCAGCCCGGGGTCCACTAGCGTTTACGATGAGCAGTTCTTC.

The genes are TRBV11-2 and TRBJ2-6; TRBD2 matches at 8 bases. The CDR3 consists of 20 residues. After removal of 4 bases from V and 2 bases from J, the junction contained 16 bases not matched to a gene. Germline V gives CDR1 SGHAT, CDR2 FQNNGV. The CDR3 DNA sequence: TGTGCCAGCAGCTCCAACACACCGGGACTAGGGGTCCCTGGGGCCAACGTCCTGACTTTC. This encodes CASSSNTPGLGVPGANVLTF.

With respect to this clonotype: The CDR3 does not close with the conserved phenylalanine or tryptophan, likely indicating a read error. V and J are TRBV29-1 and TRBJ2-1; TRBD1 matches 9 bases. The CDR3 has 16 amino acids. Germline V gene lookup returns CDR1 SQVTM and CDR2 ANQGSEA. DNA for the CDR3: TGCAGCGTTGAAGGTACTAGACAGGGGGAATACATTGAGCAGTTCTTA. Its translation: CSVEGTRQGEYIEQFL.

V is TRBV5-1 and J is TRBJ2-7; TRBD1 matches 8 bases. CDR3 length: 17 amino acids. The germline CDR1 and CDR2 sequences are SGHRS and YFSETQ. Trimming at V came to 4 bases and at J to 0 bases, leaving 12 bases not matched to a gene. For the CDR3, the DNA is TGCGCCAGCAGCCTCCCGGGCAGGGGGCAGTTCTCCTACGAGCAGTACTTC. This encodes CASSLPGRGQFSYEQYF.

Worth noting for this clonotype: This may arise from a read error, as a much more abundant clone is one base away. J is TRBJ1-2 and V is TRBV28, with D perhaps matching TRBD1 (6 bases). This CDR3 is 14 amino acids long. Germline-derived CDR1 and CDR2 are MDHEN and SYDVKM. V lost 4 bases, J lost 8 bases, and 17 bases lay in between. The CDR3, as DNA: TGTGCCAGCAGTTGGCCCGGGACAAGGGAGGGCTACACCTTC. This encodes CASSWPGTREGYTF.

The V gene is TRBV4-2, the J gene TRBJ1-4; D is possibly TRBD1 (5 bases). V was clipped by 4 bases and J by 5 bases, with 17 bases between them. This CDR3 spans 16 amino acids. Germline values: CDR1 LGHNA, CDR2 YNFKEQ. The CDR3 DNA sequence: TGTGCCAGCAGCCCGTACGATGGGGCAGGGAATGAAAAACTGTTTTTT. Translation: CASSPYDGAGNEKLFF.

This clonotype is judged medium-sized. The chain uses TRBV10-3 and TRBJ2-3, with D unclear. Trimming took off 0 bases at V and 0 bases at J, with 10 bases between the two ends. Looked up from germline, CDR1 is ENHRY and CDR2 is SYGVKD. The CDR3 loop spans 16 amino acids. CDR3 in DNA: TGTGCCATCAGTGAGTCGACTTGGCGGAGCACAGATACGCAGTATTTT. Translated: CAISESTWRSTDTQYF.

A word on this clonotype: This may come from a read error, since a much larger clone is one base off. The V and J genes are TRBV6-5 and TRBJ2-6; D call uncertain. Looked up from germline, CDR1 is MNHEY and CDR2 is SVGAGI. CDR3 length: 19 amino acids. Trimming took off 2 bases at V and 0 bases at J, with 17 bases between the two ends. CDR3 in DNA: TGTGCCAGCAGTTACCGGATACGGGCCCGGTACTCTGGGGCCAACGTCCTGACTTTC. Amino acid sequence: CASSYRIRARYSGANVLTF.

Concerning this clonotype itself: This may be a read error, as it is one base from a much larger clone. The chain carries TRBV6-5 and TRBJ2-1, with D maybe TRBD2 (5 bases). Trimming shortened V by 7 bases and J by 0 bases, and 19 bases separated the two germline ends. Germline loops: CDR1 MNHEY, CDR2 SVGAGI. The length of the CDR3 is 17 residues. CDR3 loop: CASNPRVASNSYNEQFF. CDR3 DNA sequence: TGTGCCAGCAACCCGCGGGTAGCGTCGAACTCCTACAATGAGCAGTTCTTC.